This T cell receptor beta chain was sequenced during a study of Graves' ophthalmopathy and Graves' hyperthyroidism (dated by TCRdb to 2017 to 2018). For the study in its entirety: Peripheral blood was collected at initial diagnosis, before any treatment. Following sample collection, hyperthyroidism patients were given methimazole at a starting dose of 30 mg daily, and ophthalmopathy patients were given high-dose intravenous methylprednisolone. An independent validation cohort comprised around 20 hyperthyroidism patients and about 16 patients who later progressed from hyperthyroidism to ophthalmopathy. To explore V-J signatures that distinguish ophthalmopathy from hyperthyroidism, a discovery set of about a hundred patients was enrolled, made up of around 44 with ophthalmopathy and 57 with stable hyperthyroidism. In five or six hyperthyroidism patients, T-cell repertoires of thyroid tissue and blood were compared. The study used TCR beta repertoire signatures to distinguish Graves' ophthalmopathy from Graves' hyperthyroidism and to predict progression to ophthalmopathy. In total, 135 blood samples were TCR-sequenced: 40 to 45 ophthalmopathy, some 75 hyperthyroidism and some 17 hyperthyroidism-to-ophthalmopathy patients. General conclusions and limits of the study: Among expanded thyroid clonotypes with frequency above 0.001, most also showed up in blood, which suggests that blood repertoires may reflect the thyroid immune response. No statistical method was used to set the sample size in advance, and the investigators knew which group each participant was assigned to. In validation, the model predicted ophthalmopathy progression with more than 70% sensitivity and around 72% specificity; some twelve predicted patients were CT-confirmed with GO in a median of approximately 6.5 months. In cross-validation, the 13-signature model distinguished ophthalmopathy from stable hyperthyroidism with just over 85% sensitivity and 81% to 82% specificity, while in the test set the corresponding values were around 79% and 71%.

For repertoire sequencing, the TCR beta CDR3 regions were amplified from RNA transcripts. The first round was an RT-PCR using HTBI primers with the Qiagen OneStep RT-PCR kit, and this first round was followed by a second-round multiplex PCR, then size selection and purification. The libraries underwent paired-end sequencing with 100 bp reads on an Illumina HiSeq2000. As for how the authors treated the data: SOAPnuke was used to process the reads, removing any read that contained adapters or uncalled bases, had a mean Phred below 15, or lacked an exact match to the constant primer or identifier. COPE v1.2.5 was used to merge the high-quality paired reads. Each unique nucleotide sequence was defined as a clonotype, and clonotypes were aligned to IMGT TRB V, D and J references with MiTCR v1.1. The analysis was limited to V-J combinations with a frequency above 0.0001, which together covered 99.2% of repertoires. For each V-J combination, a TCR clonal expansion and chaos score was defined as F50 clonal expansion divided by the chaos observed in the TCRdist matrix. Welch's t-statistics and random forest were used to narrow the features down to approximately 13 V-J combinations, which were then fed into a naive Bayes classifier. The Morisita-Horn index was used to measure how similar the thyroid and blood repertoires were. The raw public reads went through TCRdb reprocessing: fastp at Q25, MiXCR clone calling, in-frame beta chains kept. Here each entry gathers all rows of one CDR3 protein and keeps the most common genes and DNA. TCRdb assigned the V and J calls; the authors' analysis was not used. In all, the sample holds 600,000 to 950,000 distinct CDR3 sequences, and 40% of those were seen once. 35% to 55% of the sample goes to the ten largest clones.

The CDR3, from cysteine to phenylalanine, totals 15 residues. Here the CDR3 DNA is all that survives: 45 bases in frame from base 1. CDR1 and CDR2 (SGHTA, FQGNSA) derive from the germline V gene. The germline V end is reduced by 5 bases and the J end by 6 bases; junction bases left unmatched: 12. This clonotype was counted ten times or more. The clone's antigen remains unknown. No base quality values were provided; no much bigger clone lies one nucleotide off. Patients with ophthalmopathy had moderately to severely active disease, with a Clinical Activity Score of 3 or more, a NOSPECS grade of 4 or more, and a disease duration of less than 3 months. Patients with other autoimmune diseases, uncontrolled infections, pregnancy or lactation were excluded. Clinical symptoms, serum thyroxine, TRAb, thyroid ultrasound and orbital computed tomography formed the basis of the diagnosis. Ficoll-Paque density gradient centrifugation was used to isolate PBMCs from approximately 10 ml of fresh peripheral blood. Total RNA was extracted with Trizol reagent and quality-checked on an Agilent 2100 Bioanalyzer.

The chain employs TRBV7-2 and TRBJ1-2; 7 bases in the junction line up with TRBD1. The sample consisted of peripheral blood. This receptor was identified in an adult man with Graves' ophthalmopathy. This receptor has the CDR3 CASSHTVGGADGYTF. The DNA sequence is given as TGTGCCAGCAGCCACACCGTAGGGGGCGCGGATGGCTACACCTTC.